Given below is one TCR beta chain in context. Its antigen remains unknown. The source of the sample is a study of response to subunit inactivated influenza vaccine. The study, taken as a whole, reports: After each seasonal influenza vaccination, few new T cells are recruited, the authors suggested.

TCRdb used MiXCR to reprocess the RT-PCR reads, holding one entry per CDR3 protein. The sample lists roughly 650,000 distinct CDR3 sequences, approximately 14% occurring once. Sequenced material: PBMCs from blood, taken roughly 12 days after vaccination. This sequence was found in a man between 50 and 59 years old who received an inactivated influenza vaccine.

The CDR3 region is CASSPGMGQGDTGELFF. DNA for the CDR3: TGCGCCAGCAGCCCCGGAATGGGACAGGGCGACACCGGGGAGCTGTTTTTT. The chain employs TRBV5-1 and TRBJ2-2, with TRBD1 matching 9 bases. V lost 4 bases and J lost 3; bases outside the gene matches: 10. The CDR3 sequence is 17 residues long. Germline V gives CDR1 SGHRS, CDR2 YFSETQ.